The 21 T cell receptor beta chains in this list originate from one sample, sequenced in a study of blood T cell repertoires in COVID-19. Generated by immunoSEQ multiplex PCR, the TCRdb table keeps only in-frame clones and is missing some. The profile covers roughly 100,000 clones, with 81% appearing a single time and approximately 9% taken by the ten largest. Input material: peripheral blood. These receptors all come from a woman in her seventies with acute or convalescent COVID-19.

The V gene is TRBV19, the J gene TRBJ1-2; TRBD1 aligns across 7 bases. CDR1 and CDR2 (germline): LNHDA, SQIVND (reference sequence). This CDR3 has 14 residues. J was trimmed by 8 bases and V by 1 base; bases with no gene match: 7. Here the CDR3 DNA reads TGTGCCAGTAGTATAGCGACAGGGAAGTACGGCTACACCTTC. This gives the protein CASSIATGKYGYTF.

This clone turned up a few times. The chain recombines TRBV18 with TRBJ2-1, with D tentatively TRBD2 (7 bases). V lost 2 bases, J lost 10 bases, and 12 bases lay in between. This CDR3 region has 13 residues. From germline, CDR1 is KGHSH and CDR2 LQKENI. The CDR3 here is CASSPDGGLEQFF. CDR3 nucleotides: TGTGCCAGCTCACCAGACGGGGGGCTGGAGCAGTTCTTC.

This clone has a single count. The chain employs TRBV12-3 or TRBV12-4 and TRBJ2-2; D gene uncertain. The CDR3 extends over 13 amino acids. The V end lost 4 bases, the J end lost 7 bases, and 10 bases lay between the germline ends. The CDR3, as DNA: TGTGCCAGCAGTTCCCGGTCGGTCGGGGAGCTGTTTTTT. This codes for CASSSRSVGELFF.

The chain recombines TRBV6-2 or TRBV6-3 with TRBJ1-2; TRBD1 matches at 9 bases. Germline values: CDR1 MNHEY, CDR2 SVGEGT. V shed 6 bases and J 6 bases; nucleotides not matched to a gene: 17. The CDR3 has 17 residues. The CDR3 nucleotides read TGTGCCAGCAGCCCTGGGACAGGGTCTGTAGTGCGGGATGGCTACACCTTC. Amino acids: CASSPGTGSVVRDGYTF.

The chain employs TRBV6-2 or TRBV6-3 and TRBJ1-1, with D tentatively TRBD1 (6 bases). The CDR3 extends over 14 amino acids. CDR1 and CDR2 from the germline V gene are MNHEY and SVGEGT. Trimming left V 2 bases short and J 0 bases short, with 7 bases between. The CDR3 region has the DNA TGTGCCAGCAGTTACGACAGGCTGAACACTGAAGCTTTCTTT. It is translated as CASSYDRLNTEAFF.

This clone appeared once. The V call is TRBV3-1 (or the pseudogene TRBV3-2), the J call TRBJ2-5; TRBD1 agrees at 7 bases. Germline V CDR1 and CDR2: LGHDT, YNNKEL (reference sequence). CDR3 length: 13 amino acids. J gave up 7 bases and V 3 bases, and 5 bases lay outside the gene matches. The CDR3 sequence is CASSQTTGPTQYF. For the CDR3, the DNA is TGTGCCAGCAGCCAGACGACAGGGCCGACCCAGTACTTC.

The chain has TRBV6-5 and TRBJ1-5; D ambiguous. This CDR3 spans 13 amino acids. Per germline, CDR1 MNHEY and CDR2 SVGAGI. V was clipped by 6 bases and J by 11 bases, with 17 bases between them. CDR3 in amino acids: CASRGGGLEAQHF. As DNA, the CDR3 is TGTGCCAGCAGGGGTGGTGGACTCGAGGCCCAGCATTTT.

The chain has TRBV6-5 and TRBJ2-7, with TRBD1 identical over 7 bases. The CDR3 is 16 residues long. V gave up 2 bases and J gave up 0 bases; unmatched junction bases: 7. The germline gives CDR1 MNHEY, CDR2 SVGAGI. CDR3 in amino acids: CASSYLGDRGSYEQYF. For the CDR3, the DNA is TGTGCCAGCAGTTACCTGGGGGACAGAGGCTCCTACGAGCAGTACTTC.

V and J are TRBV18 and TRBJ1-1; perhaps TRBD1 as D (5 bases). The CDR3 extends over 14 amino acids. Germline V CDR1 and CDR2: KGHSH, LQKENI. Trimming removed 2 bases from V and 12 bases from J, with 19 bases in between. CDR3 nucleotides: TGTGCCAGCTCACCAAATGACAGAAGCAGTGAGACTTTCTTT. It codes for CASSPNDRSSETFF.

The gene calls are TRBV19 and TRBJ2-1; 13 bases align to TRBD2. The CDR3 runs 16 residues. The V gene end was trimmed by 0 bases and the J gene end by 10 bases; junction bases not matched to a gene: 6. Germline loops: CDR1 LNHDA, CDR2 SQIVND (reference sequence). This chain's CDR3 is CASSIDWTSGSPEQFF. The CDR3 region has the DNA TGTGCCAGTAGTATAGATTGGACTAGCGGGAGCCCCGAGCAGTTCTTC.

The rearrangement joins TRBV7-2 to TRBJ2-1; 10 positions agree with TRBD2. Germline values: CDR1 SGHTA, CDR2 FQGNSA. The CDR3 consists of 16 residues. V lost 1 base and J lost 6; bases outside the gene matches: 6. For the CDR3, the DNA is TGTGCCAGCAGCTTAGGGAGGCTAGCGGGAGTCAATGAGCAGTTCTTC. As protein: CASSLGRLAGVNEQFF.

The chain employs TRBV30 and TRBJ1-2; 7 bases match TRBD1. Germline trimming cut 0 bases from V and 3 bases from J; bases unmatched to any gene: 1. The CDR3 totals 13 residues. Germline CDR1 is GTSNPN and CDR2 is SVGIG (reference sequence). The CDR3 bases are TGTGCCTGGAGTGTAGGGACAGACTATGGCTACACCTTC. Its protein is CAWSVGTDYGYTF.

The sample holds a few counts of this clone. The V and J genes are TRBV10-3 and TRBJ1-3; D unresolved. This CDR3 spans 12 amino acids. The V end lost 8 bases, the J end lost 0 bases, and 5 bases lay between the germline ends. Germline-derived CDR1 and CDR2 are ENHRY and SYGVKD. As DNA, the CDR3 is TGTGCCATCGTAGACTCTGGAAACACCATATATTTT. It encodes CAIVDSGNTIYF.

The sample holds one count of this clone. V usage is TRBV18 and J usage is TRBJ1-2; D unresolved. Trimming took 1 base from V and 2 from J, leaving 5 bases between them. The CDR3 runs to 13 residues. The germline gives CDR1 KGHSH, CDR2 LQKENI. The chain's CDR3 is CASSPRENYGYTF. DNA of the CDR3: TGTGCCAGCTCACCACGAGAAAACTATGGCTACACCTTC.

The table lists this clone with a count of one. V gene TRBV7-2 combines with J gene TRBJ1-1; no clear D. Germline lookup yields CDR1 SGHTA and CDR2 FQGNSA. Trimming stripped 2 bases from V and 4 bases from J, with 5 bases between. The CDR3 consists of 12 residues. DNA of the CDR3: TGTGCCAGCAGCTTATATCGCACTGAAGCTTTCTTT. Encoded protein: CASSLYRTEAFF.

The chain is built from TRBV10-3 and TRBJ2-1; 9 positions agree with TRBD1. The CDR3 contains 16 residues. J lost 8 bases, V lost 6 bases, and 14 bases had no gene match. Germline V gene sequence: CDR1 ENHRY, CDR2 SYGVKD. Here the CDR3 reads CAISPSTGGEGDEQFF. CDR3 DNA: TGTGCCATCAGCCCCTCTACAGGGGGCGAAGGCGATGAGCAGTTCTTC.

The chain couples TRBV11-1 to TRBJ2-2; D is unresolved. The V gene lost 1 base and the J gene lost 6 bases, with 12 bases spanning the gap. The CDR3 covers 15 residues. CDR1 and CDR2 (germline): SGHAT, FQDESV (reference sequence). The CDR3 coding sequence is TGTGCCAGCAGCTTAGGGGTGCAGGAAGCCGGGGAGCTGTTTTTT. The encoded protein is CASSLGVQEAGELFF.

CDR3 amino acids: CASSPRQGIAGELFF. CDR3 DNA sequence: TGTGCCAGCAGCCCGCGACAGGGGATAGCCGGGGAGCTGTTTTTT. This chain joins TRBV13 and TRBJ2-2; 8 nucleotides match TRBD1. CDR1 and CDR2 (germline): PRHDT, FYEKMQ (reference sequence). The CDR3 loop spans 15 amino acids. Losses at the gene ends were 5 bases for V and 6 bases for J; bases not matched to a gene: 8.

The CDR3 is CASSVDGVLGNTIYF. The CDR3 DNA is TGTGCCAGCAGCGTAGACGGGGTGTTGGGAAACACCATATATTTT. The genes are TRBV9 and TRBJ1-3; D gene uncertain. Trimming took 0 bases from V and 4 from J, leaving 11 bases between them. The CDR3 length is 15 residues. Germline loops: CDR1 SGDLS, CDR2 YYNGEE.

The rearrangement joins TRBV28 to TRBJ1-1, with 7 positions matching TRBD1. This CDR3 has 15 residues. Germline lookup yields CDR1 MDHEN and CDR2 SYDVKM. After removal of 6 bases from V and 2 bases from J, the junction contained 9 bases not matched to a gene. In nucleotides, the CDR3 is TGTGCCAGCAGCCAGACCGGGACAGTCAACACTGAAGCTTTCTTT. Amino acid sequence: CASSQTGTVNTEAFF.

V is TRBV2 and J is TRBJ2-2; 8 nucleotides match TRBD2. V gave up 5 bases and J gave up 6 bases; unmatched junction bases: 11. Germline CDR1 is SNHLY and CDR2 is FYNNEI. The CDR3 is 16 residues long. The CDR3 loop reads CASSRSAGDLAGELFF. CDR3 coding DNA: TGTGCCAGCAGTAGGTCAGCGGGGGACCTCGCCGGGGAGCTGTTTTTT. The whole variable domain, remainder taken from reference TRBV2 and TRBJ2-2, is EPEVTQTPSHQVTQMGQEVILRCVPISNHLYFYWYRQILGQKVEFLVSFYNNEISEKSEIFDDQFSVERPDGSNFTLKIRSTKLEDSAMYFCASSRSAGDLAGELFFGEGSRLTVL.